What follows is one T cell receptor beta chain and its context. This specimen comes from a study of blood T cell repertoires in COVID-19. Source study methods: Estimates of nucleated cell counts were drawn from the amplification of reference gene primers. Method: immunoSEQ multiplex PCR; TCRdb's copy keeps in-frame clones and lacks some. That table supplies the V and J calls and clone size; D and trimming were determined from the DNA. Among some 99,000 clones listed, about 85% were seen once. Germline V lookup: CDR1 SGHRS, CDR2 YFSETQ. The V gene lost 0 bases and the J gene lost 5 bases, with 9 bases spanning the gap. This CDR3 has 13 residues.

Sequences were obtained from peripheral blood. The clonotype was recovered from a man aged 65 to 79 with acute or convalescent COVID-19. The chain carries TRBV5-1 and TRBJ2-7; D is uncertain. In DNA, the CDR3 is TGCGCCAGCAGCTTGGAGATCGGTAACGAGCAGTACGTC. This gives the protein CASSLEIGNEQYV.